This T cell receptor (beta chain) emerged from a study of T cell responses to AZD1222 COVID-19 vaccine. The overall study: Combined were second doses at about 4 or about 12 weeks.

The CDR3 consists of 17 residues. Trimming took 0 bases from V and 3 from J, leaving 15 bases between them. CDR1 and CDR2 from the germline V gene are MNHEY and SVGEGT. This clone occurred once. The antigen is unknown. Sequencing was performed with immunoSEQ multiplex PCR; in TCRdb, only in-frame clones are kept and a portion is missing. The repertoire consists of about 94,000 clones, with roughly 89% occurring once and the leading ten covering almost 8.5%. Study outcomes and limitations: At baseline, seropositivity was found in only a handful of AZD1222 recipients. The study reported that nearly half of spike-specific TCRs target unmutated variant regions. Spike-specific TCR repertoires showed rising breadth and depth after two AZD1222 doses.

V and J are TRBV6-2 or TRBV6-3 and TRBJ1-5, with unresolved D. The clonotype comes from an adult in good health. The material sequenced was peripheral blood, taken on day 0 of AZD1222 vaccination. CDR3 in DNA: TGTGCCAGCAGTTACTCAGGGTCCTTGGGGTACAATCAGCCCCAGCATTTT. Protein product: CASSYSGSLGYNQPQHF.